A selection of T cell receptor beta chains follows, all from one sample in a study of T cell responses to AZD1222 COVID-19 vaccine. Only in-frame clones appear in the TCRdb table, and some are missing; sequencing was by immunoSEQ multiplex PCR. The sample records 150,000 to 200,000 clones, 92% being singletons. The input for sequencing was peripheral blood, taken on day 0 of AZD1222 vaccination. The receptors derive from an adult in good health. CDR3s include the opening cysteine and the closing phenylalanine or tryptophan. A D gene is named only where the DNA matches it firmly. Size is stated for part of the rows, as once, few or many counts, or as a class when the clone is expanded.

J gene: TRBJ2-7
V gene: TRBV3-1/TRBV3-2
clone size: once
D gene: -
CDR3 DNA: TGTGCCAGCAGCCAAGCGGGGAGCTCCTACGAGCAGTACTTC
CDR3 protein: CASSQAGSSYEQYF

J gene: TRBJ2-3
V gene: TRBV3-1/TRBV3-2
clone size: -
D gene: -
CDR3 DNA: TGTGCCAGCAGCCAAGATAGAGGTCGGGTCTCCGGTACGCAGTATTTT
CDR3 protein: CASSQDRGRVSGTQYF

J gene: TRBJ2-2
V gene: TRBV7-9
clone size: -
D gene: -
CDR3 DNA: TGTGCCAGCAGCTCGAACAGGCAGTCGAACACCGGGGAGCTGTTTTTT
CDR3 protein: CASSSNRQSNTGELFF

J gene: TRBJ2-5
V gene: TRBV5-4
clone size: -
D gene: -
CDR3 DNA: TGTGCCAGCAGGGTGGGCCCGAGGGAGACCCAGTACTTC
CDR3 protein: CASRVGPRETQYF

J gene: TRBJ1-2
V gene: TRBV9
clone size: -
D gene: -
CDR3 DNA: TGTGCCAGCAGGAGAGACAGAGGCCCGGGGTACACCTTC
CDR3 protein: CASRRDRGPGYTF

J gene: TRBJ1-2
V gene: TRBV2
clone size: few
D gene: -
CDR3 DNA: TGTGCCAGCAGTGAATCCTCAACAGGGGGCTACACCTTC
CDR3 protein: CASSESSTGGYTF

J gene: TRBJ2-1
V gene: TRBV30
clone size: -
D gene: TRBD2
CDR3 DNA: TGTGCCTGTGGAACTAGCGGGGTAGAGCAGTTCTTC
CDR3 protein: CACGTSGVEQFF

J gene: TRBJ1-4
V gene: TRBV6-5
clone size: -
D gene: -
CDR3 DNA: TGTGCCAGCAGGGACGGAGGGGCAAATGAAAAACTGTTTTTT
CDR3 protein: CASRDGGANEKLFF

J gene: TRBJ1-3
V gene: TRBV10-3
clone size: -
D gene: TRBD1
CDR3 DNA: TGTGCCATCAGTGAAAAGGGGGCATACACCATATATTTT
CDR3 protein: CAISEKGAYTIYF

J gene: TRBJ1-2
V gene: TRBV18
clone size: -
D gene: -
CDR3 DNA: TGTGCCAGCTCACCAACGAACAGCAACTCTAACTATGGCTACACCTTC
CDR3 protein: CASSPTNSNSNYGYTF

J gene: TRBJ1-3
V gene: TRBV3-1/TRBV3-2
clone size: -
D gene: -
CDR3 DNA: TGTGCCAGCAGCCAAGATGCGGCCTACTCTGGAAACACCATATATTTT
CDR3 protein: CASSQDAAYSGNTIYF

J gene: TRBJ1-1
V gene: TRBV3-1/TRBV3-2
clone size: -
D gene: -
CDR3 DNA: TGTGCCAGCAGCCAAGAACCCCCGGGAACTAGGAACACTGAAGCTTTCTTT
CDR3 protein: CASSQEPPGTRNTEAFF

J gene: TRBJ1-2
V gene: TRBV7-9
clone size: -
D gene: -
CDR3 DNA: TGTGCCAGCAGCTTACACCACAGGGAGCGAACTAACTATGGCTACACCTTC
CDR3 protein: CASSLHHRERTNYGYTF

J gene: TRBJ2-7
V gene: TRBV7-8
clone size: -
D gene: TRBD1
CDR3 DNA: TGTGCCAGCAGCTCAGGGACAGGGCTGGGGCAGTACTTC
CDR3 protein: CASSSGTGLGQYF

J gene: TRBJ2-3
V gene: TRBV7-6
clone size: -
D gene: -
CDR3 DNA: TGTGCCAGCAGTTTGCGTACAGATACGCAGTATTTT
CDR3 protein: CASSLRTDTQYF